This T cell receptor (beta chain) was sequenced for a study of glioma-infiltrating T cells (dated by TCRdb to 2016 to 2017). Study-wide context: TCR alpha- and beta-chain repertoires were sequenced from glioma tissue, non-neoplastic brain tissue and matched peripheral blood mononuclear cells. To measure how far tissue and blood T-cell populations diverged, each tissue-infiltrating repertoire was compared against the peripheral blood repertoire of the same patient. Three low-grade glioma patients, roughly 8 primary glioblastoma patients, and three non-glioma patients who contributed non-neoplastic brain tissue made up the paired cohort. The study at large found these results: Group comparisons were based on small numbers of patients: three non-neoplastic, three low-grade glioma and seven to nine glioblastoma patients. Very few CDR3 sequences were shared between tissue and blood, attributed to high CDR3 diversity and limited sampling. VJ-independent divergence between tissue and blood was found to be below expectation in non-neoplastic patients but above expectation in all gliomas, particularly low-grade gliomas.

This clonotype came up a few times. The specificity of this receptor is unknown. Qualities for individual bases were not recorded, and no much larger clone is one base off. V loses 6 bases of germline sequence and J loses 5 bases, and the interval between the two ends is 12 bases. The CDR3 measures 13 amino acids from cysteine to phenylalanine. Of all the DNA, just the CDR3 is kept, 39 bases in frame from base 1. The germline V gene gives CDR1 as SGHAT and CDR2 as FQNNGV. The iRepertoire nested amplicon-rescue multiplex PCR (arm-PCR) platform was used to amplify TCR alpha and beta CDR3 regions from RNA. One-step reverse transcription and amplification used roughly 95-450 ng of tissue mRNA or PBMC total RNA as input. After bead purification, a secondary multiplex PCR added Illumina adapters, and libraries were gel-purified between 200 and 400 bp. The libraries contained internal 6-nucleotide barcodes that were used for demultiplexing. Sequencing of libraries was performed on an Illumina MiSeq with 2x220 or 2x250 nucleotide paired-end reads. Processing in the source paper ran as follows. FLASH 1.2.11 was used to merge paired reads, and BWA-MEM then aligned the reads to the GRCh37 human genome before TRA and TRB reads were extracted. An IMGT-derived reference of cassette sequences and CDR3 motifs, with pseudogenes included, was used for V and J assignment. Reads were translated in three frames, and productive CDR3s were defined by a C…FGXG motif without stop codons. Unique combinations of V-J cassette pair and CDR3 amino acid sequence were defined as clonotypes. Reads were filtered by Hamming distance, thresholded by each sample's sequence error rate in mapped regions. Using fastp at Q25 and MiXCR, TCRdb reprocessed the public reads and kept productive beta chains. Rows are combined by CDR3 protein, so each entry shows the most common genes and DNA. The V and J calls come from TCRdb's annotation, not from the publication. A total of roughly 200,000 distinct CDR3 sequences appear in this sample, under 55% of them only once. Roughly 5.2% of the sample is held by the ten biggest clonotypes.

The TCR originated in a human donor with low-grade glioma or glioblastoma, undergoing nonglioma brain surgery, or in good health (not recorded which). The sequence joins TRBV11-2 to TRBJ2-3, with TRBD1 perhaps the D gene, on 6 matching bases. The sample taken for sequencing was glioma tissue, nonneoplastic brain tissue, or PBMCs (not recorded which). The CDR3: CASSIRGRDTQYF. The DNA sequence is as follows: TGTGCCAGCAGTATCAGGGGACGAGATACGCAGTATTTT.